These 14 T cell receptor beta chains were all obtained from the same sample, sequenced in a study of cytomegalovirus exposure and HLA in healthy donors. The method was immunoSEQ multiplex PCR; TCRdb's version includes in-frame clones alone and lacks a portion of them. Among roughly 200,000 clones listed, around 80% were seen once. Sample: PBMCs. The source of these receptors is a woman between 25 and 40 years old in good health and CMV-seronegative.

V gene TRBV4-1 combines with J gene TRBJ2-2; TRBD1 matches 9 bases. Germline CDR1 and CDR2: MGHRA and YSYEKL. This CDR3 is built from 17 residues. After removal of 0 bases from V and 6 bases from J, the junction contained 8 bases not matched to a gene. CDR3 sequence reads: CASSQDRGQGSPGELFF. Here the CDR3 DNA reads TGCGCCAGCAGCCAAGATAGAGGACAGGGGTCCCCCGGGGAGCTGTTTTTT.

The CDR3 loop reads CASTWGRGNSPLHF. The CDR3, as DNA: TGTGCCAGCACCTGGGGACGGGGGAATTCACCCCTCCACTTT. The rearrangement links TRBV27 to TRBJ1-6; D might be TRBD1 (5 bases). The CDR3 is 14 amino acids. The V gene lost 7 bases and the J gene lost 7 bases, with 14 bases spanning the gap. The germline CDR1 and CDR2 sequences are MNHEY and SMNVEV (reference sequence).

This chain links TRBV4-1 with TRBJ2-5; 9 nucleotides align to TRBD2. V was pared by 2 bases and J by 5 bases, with 18 bases of the junction left unmatched. CDR1 and CDR2 (germline): MGHRA, YSYEKL. The CDR3 is made up of 19 amino acids. CDR3 nucleotide sequence: TGCGCCAGCAGCCAACGTGACGAGGCGGGGGGGCCCCCGGAGGAGACCCAGTACTTC. This encodes CASSQRDEAGGPPEETQYF.

The gene calls are TRBV4-1 and TRBJ2-3; D might be TRBD1 (6 bases). The CDR3 sequence is 18 residues long. CDR1 is MGHRA, CDR2 YSYEKL, per germline. V lost 1 base and J 0 bases, leaving 17 bases between the germline ends. CDR3 loop: CASSQASRQVVSTDTQYF. DNA for the CDR3: TGCGCCAGCAGCCAAGCCTCTCGACAGGTCGTTAGCACAGATACGCAGTATTTT.

V is TRBV14 and J is TRBJ2-3, with D perhaps matching TRBD2 (6 bases). The CDR3 length is 15 residues. The germline CDR1 and CDR2 sequences are SGHDN and FVKESK. V was shortened by 5 bases and J by 7 bases, with 19 bases between the two germline ends. CDR3 in amino acids: CASSTQGLRGHTQYF. The CDR3 DNA is TGTGCCAGCAGCACCCAGGGTTTGCGGGGTCATACGCAGTATTTT.

This chain uses TRBV6-5 with TRBJ1-2; the D is unclear. CDR1 is MNHEY, CDR2 SVGAGI, per germline. V was trimmed by 6 bases and J by 5 bases, leaving 16 bases between them. This CDR3 is built from 14 residues. DNA for the CDR3: TGTGCCAGCAGCCCCCTAGAACCGGCGTATGGCTACACCTTC. Translated, it gives CASSPLEPAYGYTF.

The J gene is TRBJ2-3, the V gene TRBV2; no firm D call. The germline CDR1 and CDR2 sequences are SNHLY and FYNNEI. V was trimmed by 2 bases and J by 0 bases, leaving 12 bases between them. This CDR3 is built from 16 residues. The CDR3 region is CASSERQAYSTDTQYF. The CDR3 nucleotides are TGTGCCAGCAGTGAACGGCAGGCGTACAGCACAGATACGCAGTATTTT.

The chain carries TRBV7-3 and TRBJ2-1; perhaps TRBD2 as D (6 bases). The CDR3 loop spans 13 amino acids. Germline V CDR1 and CDR2: SGHTA, FQGTGA. The V and J ends lost 4 bases and 8 bases respectively, with 12 bases between them. CDR3 loop: CASSSPGEDEQFF. DNA of the CDR3: TGTGCCAGCAGCTCCCCTGGGGAGGATGAGCAGTTCTTC.

The CDR3 nucleotides read TGTGCCAGCAGCAAATTACCCGGGAACTATGGCTACACCTTC. As protein: CASSKLPGNYGYTF. The chain is built from TRBV21-1 and TRBJ1-2. TRBV21-1 is deemed a pseudogene. The CDR3 totals 14 residues.

The genes are TRBV9 and TRBJ1-4, with 8 bases matching TRBD1. V lost 0 bases to trimming and J lost 7 bases; unmatched junction nucleotides: 11. CDR3 length equals 17 residues. Germline V CDR1 and CDR2: SGDLS, YYNGEE. CDR3 in DNA: TGTGCCAGCAGCGTAGACCCCCAGACAGGGGAGAGTGAAAAACTGTTTTTT. Translating it yields CASSVDPQTGESEKLFF.

The V call is TRBV15, the J call TRBJ2-2, with 10 bases fitting TRBD2. The CDR3 length is 17 residues. The germline CDR1 and CDR2 sequences are LNHNV and YYDKDF (reference sequence). V was clipped by 1 base and J by 0 bases; unmatched bases: 2. The CDR3 bases are TGTGCCACCAGCAGAGTCGGACTAGCGGCGAACACCGGGGAGCTGTTTTTT. Translating it yields CATSRVGLAANTGELFF.

The gene calls are TRBV2 and TRBJ2-5; D is ambiguous. V shed 2 bases and J shed 1 base, with 8 bases lying between them. Germline loops: CDR1 SNHLY, CDR2 FYNNEI. CDR3 length equals 14 residues. CDR3 region: CASSEQEAQETQYF. In nucleotides, the CDR3 is TGTGCCAGCAGTGAACAGGAAGCCCAAGAGACCCAGTACTTC.

The rearrangement joins TRBV6-1 to TRBJ2-7; TRBD1 or TRBD2 may be the D gene (7 bases each). The germline gives CDR1 MNHNS, CDR2 SASEGT. With 4 bases removed from V and 4 bases from J, the gap between germline ends came to 14 bases. The CDR3 is 14 amino acids. In DNA, the CDR3 is TGTGCCAGCAGTGCAGCGGGACAGCTGTACGAGCAGTACTTC. Translating gives CASSAAGQLYEQYF.

The chain couples TRBV30 to TRBJ2-5; 8 bases fit TRBD2. This CDR3 region has 13 residues. Germline loops: CDR1 GTSNPN, CDR2 SVGIG (reference sequence). With 5 bases clipped from V and 3 bases from J, the junction kept 5 bases outside the gene matches. CDR3 sequence reads: CAWGGGHEETQYF. Here the CDR3 DNA reads TGTGCCTGGGGCGGGGGGCATGAAGAGACCCAGTACTTC.